The 31 T cell receptor beta chains below all came from one sample that was sequenced in a study of T cell responses to AZD1222 COVID-19 vaccine. Sequenced by immunoSEQ multiplex PCR; TCRdb stores in-frame clones only, minus some. The table records 95,000 to 150,000 clones, roughly 89% of them present only once. This specimen consisted of peripheral blood, obtained on day 0 of AZD1222 vaccination. Source of these receptors: an adult in good health.

The V call is TRBV9, the J call TRBJ2-1, with a weak D call TRBD2 (6 bases). V lost 0 bases to trimming and J lost 8 bases, with 6 bases between them. This CDR3 region has 12 residues. CDR1 SGDLS and CDR2 YYNGEE come from the germline V gene. The chain's CDR3 is CASSVGGDEQFF. The CDR3 bases are TGTGCCAGCAGCGTAGGGGGGGATGAGCAGTTCTTC.

The CDR3 loop is CASRFEKGNYEQYF. The CDR3 bases are TGTGCCAGCAGATTTGAGAAGGGGAACTACGAGCAGTACTTC. The chain links TRBV5-4 to TRBJ2-7; the D gene is possibly TRBD1 (5 bases). The CDR3 is made up of 14 amino acids. With 5 bases removed from V and 3 bases from J, the gap between germline ends came to 15 bases. Germline V gene data show CDR1 as SGHNT and CDR2 as YYREEE (reference sequence).

The J gene is TRBJ1-1, the V gene TRBV5-1; possibly TRBD1 for D (5 bases). V was shortened by 0 bases and J by 2 bases, with 8 bases between the two germline ends. The CDR3 is 14 residues long. Germline CDR1 reads SGHRS; CDR2 reads YFSETQ. Written as DNA, the CDR3 is TGCGCCAGCAGCTTGGTAGGGGCTAACACTGAAGCTTTCTTT. Protein sequence: CASSLVGANTEAFF. Filled out from reference TRBV5-1 and TRBJ1-1, the complete variable domain reads KAGVTQTPRYLIKTRGQQVTLSCSPISGHRSVSWYQQTPGQGLQFLFEYFSETQRNKGNFPGRFSGRQFSNSRSEMNVSTLELGDSALYLCASSLVGANTEAFFGQGTRLTVV.

This rearrangement joins TRBV19 to TRBJ1-5; the D gene is possibly TRBD1 (5 bases). Trimming removed 5 bases at V and 5 bases at J, with 13 bases between. The CDR3 contains 14 residues. Germline lookup yields CDR1 LNHDA and CDR2 SQIVND (reference sequence). CDR3 amino acids: CASSLLGHDQPQHF. The DNA of the CDR3 is TGTGCCAGTAGTCTTCTAGGACACGATCAGCCCCAGCATTTT.

About this clone: A junction end diverges from the germline sequence, so it may reflect a read error. The CDR3 DNA reads as TGCGCCAGCAGGGCTTATGAAGGGACAGGGGTCTTC. Encoded protein: CASRAYEGTGVF. This sequence joins TRBV5-1 and TRBJ2-1; 10 bases map to TRBD1. CDR1 SGHRS and CDR2 YFSETQ come from the germline V gene. This CDR3 is 12 amino acids long. Full variable domain (remainder filled in from reference TRBV5-1 and TRBJ2-1): KAGVTQTPRYLIKTRGQQVTLSCSPISGHRSVSWYQQTPGQGLQFLFEYFSETQRNKGNFPGRFSGRQFSNSRSEMNVSTLELGDSALYLCASRAYEGTGVFGPGTRLTVL.

V is TRBV30 and J is TRBJ2-5; 10 bases agree with TRBD2. Trimming took 5 bases from V and 4 from J; bases not matched to a gene: 7. The CDR3 spans 14 residues. Looked up from germline, CDR1 is GTSNPN and CDR2 is SVGIG (reference sequence). The CDR3 region has the DNA TGTGCCTGGTGGGCTAGCGGGAGTGGAGAGACCCAGTACTTC. Its protein is CAWWASGSGETQYF. Together with reference TRBV30 and TRBJ2-5, the CDR3 gives the full variable domain: SQTIHQWPATLVQPVGSPLSLECTVEGTSNPNLYWYRQAAGRGLQLLFYSVGIGQISSEVPQNLSASRPQDRQFILSSKKLLLSDSGFYLCAWWASGSGETQYFGPGTRLLVL.

The V gene is TRBV7-3, the J gene TRBJ1-6; 9 bases are a match to TRBD1. CDR1 is SGHTA and CDR2 is FQGTGA in the germline V gene. The CDR3 extends over 15 amino acids. V gave up 1 base and J gave up 8 bases; unmatched junction bases: 3. In nucleotides, the CDR3 is TGTGCCAGCAGCTTAATGGGACAGGGTGATTCACCCCTCCACTTT. Translated: CASSLMGQGDSPLHF.

V usage is TRBV6-5 and J usage is TRBJ1-5, with D possibly being TRBD1 (5 bases). The germline CDR1 and CDR2 sequences are MNHEY and SVGAGI. The CDR3 length is 14 residues. V was shortened by 7 bases and J by 7 bases, with 17 bases between the two germline ends. The CDR3 sequence is CASTAGTKGQPQHF. The CDR3 DNA is TGTGCCAGCACAGCCGGGACTAAGGGACAGCCCCAGCATTTT.

This clone has just a few counts. The chain carries TRBV6-5 and TRBJ1-5, with 9 nucleotides matching TRBD1. The CDR3 runs to 13 residues. V was clipped by 6 bases and J by 7 bases; unmatched bases: 4. CDR1 and CDR2 (germline): MNHEY, SVGAGI. The CDR3 region has the DNA TGTGCCAGCAGGGGGACAGGGAAACAGCCCCAGCATTTT. Translated: CASRGTGKQPQHF.

The V and J genes are TRBV10-3 and TRBJ2-1; TRBD2 matches 9 bases. Germline CDR1 ENHRY, CDR2 SYGVKD. Unmatched junction bases numbered 1, after V lost 3 bases and J lost 4 bases. The CDR3 loop spans 14 amino acids. The CDR3 bases are TGTGCCATCAGTGAAACTAGCGGGTACAATGAGCAGTTCTTC. It specifies CAISETSGYNEQFF.

This sequence joins TRBV6-5 and TRBJ2-7; a weak D match, TRBD2 (6 bases). V was trimmed by 7 bases and J by 7 bases, leaving 14 bases between them. CDR1 is MNHEY, CDR2 SVGAGI, per germline. CDR3 length: 12 residues. CDR3 in DNA: TGTGCCAGCAAGCGATGGAGGGAAGAGCAGTACTTC. Protein: CASKRWREEQYF.

In nucleotides, the CDR3 is TGTGCCAGAAGCTCTTACCGGGGCGGCAACGAGCAGTACTTC. It is translated as CARSSYRGGNEQYF. The V gene is TRBV5-3, the J gene TRBJ2-7; D possibly uses TRBD1 or TRBD2 (5 bases each). TRBV5-3 is an open reading frame, and its role is uncertain. There are 14 residues in the CDR3. The germline V and J ends were trimmed by 3 bases and 5 bases, with 15 bases remaining between them.

This chain connects TRBV5-1 to TRBJ2-7; D is perhaps TRBD1 (6 bases). Germline CDR1 reads SGHRS; CDR2 reads YFSETQ. The CDR3 runs 14 residues. V was trimmed by 4 bases and J by 1 base, leaving 12 bases between them. Here the CDR3 DNA reads TGCGCCAGCAGCGCGGACAGCCCATCCTACGAGCAGTACTTC. The encoded protein is CASSADSPSYEQYF.

The V call is TRBV6-6, the J call TRBJ1-5; D not certain. The CDR3 has 11 residues. Trimming pared 8 bases from V and 6 bases from J, leaving 8 bases between. Germline lookup yields CDR1 MNHNY and CDR2 SVGAGI (reference sequence). CDR3 DNA: TGTGCCAGCGGAAGAACTCAGCCCCAGCATTTT. Protein sequence: CASGRTQPQHF.

Details on this clone: The sample holds other DNA sequences that translate to the same CDR3. V gene TRBV5-1 combines with J gene TRBJ2-5, with D perhaps matching TRBD1 or TRBD2 (6 bases each). The germline V gene encodes CDR1 SGHRS and CDR2 YFSETQ. This CDR3 region has 13 residues. Trimming stripped 4 bases from V and 2 bases from J, with 9 bases between. CDR3 in DNA: TGCGCCAGCAGCCGAGGGGGGCAAGAGACCCAGTACTTC. This translates into CASSRGGQETQYF.

V gene TRBV9 combines with J gene TRBJ2-2; 8 positions agree with TRBD2. The V gene's germline CDR1 is SGDLS and CDR2 YYNGEE. Losses at the gene ends were 1 base for V and 1 base for J; bases not matched to a gene: 0. The CDR3 spans 15 residues. CDR3 loop: CASSVLAGNTGELFF. DNA for the CDR3: TGTGCCAGCAGCGTACTAGCGGGGAACACCGGGGAGCTGTTTTTT.

This rearrangement joins TRBV10-3 to TRBJ2-7, with 8 bases identical to TRBD1. Germline CDR1 ENHRY, CDR2 SYGVKD. This CDR3 comprises 14 residues. Trimming removed 2 bases from V and 5 bases from J; junction bases left unmatched: 5. In nucleotides, the CDR3 is TGTGCCATCAGTGAGCATACAGGGGGGAACGAGCAGTACTTC. This codes for CAISEHTGGNEQYF.

This sequence joins TRBV24-1 and TRBJ2-2; possible D gene TRBD1, 5 bases. This CDR3 is 15 amino acids long. The V end was cut by 4 bases, the J end by 1 base, with 9 bases between. The germline gives CDR1 KGHDR, CDR2 SFDVKD. This CDR3 reads CATSDPGQNTGELFF. The CDR3 DNA reads as TGTGCCACCAGTGACCCCGGACAGAACACCGGGGAGCTGTTTTTT.

The chain combines TRBV3-1 (or the pseudogene TRBV3-2) with TRBJ1-2, with D possibly matching TRBD1 (5 bases). V was trimmed by 1 base and J by 1 base, leaving 10 bases between them. The CDR3 is 15 amino acids. Germline lookup yields CDR1 LGHDT and CDR2 YNNKEL (reference sequence). CDR3 residues: CASSQGWDRNYGYTF. CDR3 sequence (DNA): TGTGCCAGCAGCCAAGGGTGGGACCGTAACTATGGCTACACCTTC.

This sequence joins TRBV5-1 and TRBJ1-1; 7 nucleotides agree with TRBD1. The V gene end was trimmed by 2 bases and the J gene end by 7 bases; junction bases not matched to a gene: 5. CDR1 is SGHRS and CDR2 is YFSETQ in the germline V gene. CDR3 length equals 13 residues. The chain's CDR3 is CASSFLNRGEAFF. The CDR3 DNA sequence: TGCGCCAGCAGCTTCTTAAACAGGGGTGAAGCTTTCTTT.

This rearrangement joins TRBV5-6 to TRBJ1-2; no clear D. The CDR3 extends over 11 amino acids. Germline V gene lookup returns CDR1 SGHDT and CDR2 YYEEEE. Trimming left V 2 bases short and J 4 bases short, with 3 bases between. The CDR3 DNA reads TGTGCCAGCAGCTTCGGCTATGGCTACACCTTC. Protein: CASSFGYGYTF.

This sequence joins TRBV3-1 (or the pseudogene TRBV3-2) and TRBJ1-6, with D perhaps matching TRBD1 (5 bases). The CDR3 spans 16 residues. V lost 3 bases to trimming and J lost 7 bases, with 16 bases between them. Germline CDR1 reads LGHDT; CDR2 reads YNNKEL (reference sequence). The CDR3 loop reads CASSQAGGSGNSPLHF. The DNA for the CDR3 is TGTGCCAGCAGCCAGGCTGGGGGGTCAGGGAATTCACCCCTCCACTTT.

J is TRBJ2-3 and V is TRBV4-2; D not certain. CDR3 length: 16 residues. Germline assignment: CDR1 LGHNA and CDR2 YNFKEQ. Trimming removed 2 bases from V and 0 bases from J, with 12 bases in between. The CDR3 DNA is TGTGCCAGCAGCCAAACAGACGCGGCGAGCACAGATACGCAGTATTTT. This gives the protein CASSQTDAASTDTQYF.

The J gene is TRBJ1-6, the V gene TRBV5-1, with D perhaps TRBD1 (5 bases). CDR1 is SGHRS and CDR2 is YFSETQ in the germline V gene. The length of the CDR3 is 15 residues. V was pared by 0 bases and J by 10 bases, with 14 bases between. The CDR3 coding sequence is TGCGCCAGCAGCTTGGTGAGGGGAGAAACCTCACCCCTCCACTTT. Protein product: CASSLVRGETSPLHF.

The V call is TRBV2, the J call TRBJ1-2; TRBD1 might be the D (6 bases). With 3 bases removed from V and 5 bases from J, the gap between germline ends came to 13 bases. CDR1 and CDR2 (germline): SNHLY, FYNNEI. The length of the CDR3 is 14 residues. The CDR3, as DNA: TGTGCCAGCAGTGAGATTTCAGGGGCGTATGGCTACACCTTC. The encoded protein is CASSEISGAYGYTF.

The chain links TRBV7-2 to TRBJ2-5, with 8 bases that match TRBD1. CDR1 SGHTA and CDR2 FQGNSA come from the germline V gene. This CDR3 is built from 14 residues. Trimming removed 5 bases from V and 5 bases from J; junction bases left unmatched: 7. The CDR3 here is CASSPDRVYETQYF. The CDR3 DNA reads TGTGCCAGCAGCCCGGACAGGGTGTACGAGACCCAGTACTTC.

This clone turned up a few times. This chain uses TRBV15 with TRBJ1-2; D might be TRBD1 (5 bases). Germline assignment: CDR1 LNHNV and CDR2 YYDKDF (reference sequence). The CDR3 has 15 amino acids. V was trimmed by 3 bases and J by 8 bases, leaving 19 bases between them. The CDR3 is CATSRDTPSRNGYTF. DNA of the CDR3: TGTGCCACCAGCAGGGACACCCCCTCGAGGAACGGCTACACCTTC.

The gene calls are TRBV3-1 (or the pseudogene TRBV3-2) and TRBJ2-7; 14 bases agree with TRBD2. Germline trimming cut 4 bases from V and 4 bases from J; bases unmatched to any gene: 9. CDR3 length: 17 residues. Germline V CDR1 and CDR2: LGHDT, YNNKEL (reference sequence). The CDR3 region has the DNA TGTGCCAGCAGCCTCGATCCGGGACTAGCGGGGGCTTACGAGCAGTACTTC. Residues: CASSLDPGLAGAYEQYF.

The chain joins TRBV3-1 (or the pseudogene TRBV3-2) to TRBJ1-1; 8 bases fit TRBD1. V lost 1 base to trimming and J lost 5 bases; unmatched junction nucleotides: 3. This CDR3 is built from 14 residues. The germline V gene has CDR1 LGHDT and CDR2 YNNKEL (reference sequence). The CDR3 DNA reads TGTGCCAGCAGCCAAGGGACAGGGCGGACTGAAGCTTTCTTT. Translated, it gives CASSQGTGRTEAFF.

The chain recombines TRBV19 with TRBJ1-3; D not certain. Trimming removed 6 bases from V and 0 bases from J, with 9 bases in between. This CDR3 spans 14 amino acids. Germline lookup yields CDR1 LNHDA and CDR2 SQIVND (reference sequence). The DNA of the CDR3 is TGTGCCAGTAGGCCCAGGAGCTCTGGAAACACCATATATTTT. It encodes CASRPRSSGNTIYF.

The table lists this clone with a few counts. The V gene is TRBV30, the J gene TRBJ1-4; D is perhaps TRBD1 (5 bases). CDR1 is GTSNPN, CDR2 SVGIG, per germline (reference sequence). V lost 5 bases and J lost 4, with 11 bases in between. The CDR3 has 13 residues. CDR3 DNA sequence: TGTGCCTGGGCCGGGGGGGATAATGAAAAACTGTTTTTT. This codes for CAWAGGDNEKLFF.